A selection of T cell receptor beta chains follows, all from one sample in a study of low-dose radiotherapy and immunotherapy resistance in tumors. A single record per CDR3 protein comes from TCRdb applying MiXCR to the reads. The data contain 60,000 to 90,000 distinct CDR3 sequences, 31% of them singletons. Sequenced here: PBMCs, sampled before treatment. All receptors come from a female donor with ovarian cancer. The CDR3 runs from the conserved cysteine through the conserved F or W. A D gene is named only where the DNA matches it firmly.

TRBV24-1 NA CATSRQEIAGELFF
TRBV30 NA CAWSVATTGANVLTF
TRBV7-9 TRBD2 CASSLSAGYYNEQFF
TRBV12-3/TRBV12-4 TRBD1 CASSTGTANEKLFF
TRBV9 NA CASSFSGTRGQPQHF
TRBV7-8 NA CASSPPRGLNEQFF
TRBV12-3/TRBV12-4 NA CASSPPRDSYYEQYF
TRBV4-1 NA CASSQNQVLGETQYF
TRBV29-1 TRBD1 CSVEDPRDSEFYNEQFF
TRBV7-9 NA CASSLSTGSGNTIYF
TRBV9 NA CASSVGGGFYGYTF
TRBV6-2/TRBV6-3 TRBD2 CASSYSPSSGRPDEQFF
TRBV27 NA CASSPYRRGAEGDEQFF
TRBV6-4 NA CASSPGTTTDTQYF
TRBV28 NA CASSLRPGRDGYTF
TRBV5-5 NA CASSDTLGRTEAFF
TRBV20-1 NA CSAYERNTEAFF
TRBV20-1 NA CSARLASILDTQYF
TRBV10-3 NA CAISESTGGRSEAFF
TRBV2 TRBD1 CASRDRENTEAFF
TRBV7-2 NA CASSLGPSNEQFF
TRBV20-1 NA CSARDRVPYYEQYF
TRBV12-3/TRBV12-4 TRBD2 CASSPRLAAYNEQFF
TRBV27 TRBD1 CAGSPRGQGDNSPLHF
TRBV2 NA CASSSGTKVSEQYF
TRBV12-3/TRBV12-4 TRBD2 CASSSTSGGVQYF
TRBV9 NA CASSVESTGEQYF
TRBV29-1 NA CSVGARGGSTDTQYF
TRBV11-2 NA CASSLRDRVPTGELFFF
TRBV20-1 NA CSARDRRRGGEKLFF
TRBV6-1 TRBD2 CASSGTTGGSWTDTQYF
TRBV18 TRBD1 CASSQDRGNSPLHF
TRBV28 NA CASSQLTLGDDEQYF
TRBV10-3 NA CAISEREFIDNEQFF
TRBV28 NA CASSAAGGDYGYTF
TRBV19 NA CASSPSGQETQYF
TRBV5-1 NA CASRGSSSYNEQFF
TRBV24-1 TRBD2 CATSYPTGTSGSEQFF
TRBV7-6 TRBD1 CASSPGQGMDTEAFF
TRBV6-4 NA CASSLDGNQPQHF
TRBV7-2 NA CASSIGGNYGYTF
TRBV5-5 TRBD1 CASSSMTGGETQYF
TRBV6-1 NA CASSGRGGGSNQPQHF
TRBV2 TRBD1 CATRQGATETQYF
TRBV20-1 NA CSALRDSKSRLHF
TRBV5-1 NA CASSLVSGGGLYEQYF
TRBV30 NA CAWSVSGRIYGYTF
TRBV20-1 NA CSADGGRTYEQYF
TRBV4-1 NA CASSQRLREGYGYTF
TRBV7-2 TRBD2 CASSFSGLAGEQFF
TRBV7-3 TRBD1 CASIPQGRWMNTEAFF
TRBV6-1 TRBD1 CASSPPGQGTPQHF
TRBV7-2 NA CASSGDFQETQYF
TRBV7-8 NA CASSLTGELFF
TRBV28 NA CASQPGAPGNTIYF
TRBV6-2/TRBV6-3 TRBD1 CAGRQGTYEQYF
TRBV20-1 NA CSVVNFGGPNNTGELFF